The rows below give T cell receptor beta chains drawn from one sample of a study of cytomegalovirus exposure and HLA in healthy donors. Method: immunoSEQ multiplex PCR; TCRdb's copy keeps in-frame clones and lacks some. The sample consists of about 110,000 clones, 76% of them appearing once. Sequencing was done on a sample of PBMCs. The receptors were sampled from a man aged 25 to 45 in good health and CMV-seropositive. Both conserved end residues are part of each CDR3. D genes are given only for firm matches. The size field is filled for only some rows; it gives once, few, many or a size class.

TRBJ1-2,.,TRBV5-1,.,TGCGCCAGCAGCGTGGAGGAGGGTGGCTACGCCTTC,CASSVEEGGYAF
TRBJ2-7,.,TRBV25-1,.,TGTGCCGTTTCCCGGGGAGAGGTTTACGAGCAGTACTTC,CAVSRGEVYEQYF
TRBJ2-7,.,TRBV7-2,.,TGTGCCAGCAGCTTCGAATCGACGGGGGCCTACGAGCAGTACTTC,CASSFESTGAYEQYF
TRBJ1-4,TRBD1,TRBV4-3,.,TGCGCCAGCAGCCAACGACAGGGGGAGTCAAAACTGTTTTTT,CASSQRQGESKLFF
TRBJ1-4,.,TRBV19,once,TGTGCCAGTAGCCAGCCCCCGTGGGGCAATGAAAGACTGTTTTTT,CASSQPPWGNERLFF
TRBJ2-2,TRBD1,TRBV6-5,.,TGTGCCAGCAGTTTCCTCCCGCAGGGGGTTACCGGGGAGCTGTTTTTT,CASSFLPQGVTGELFF
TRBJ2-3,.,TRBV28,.,TGTGCCAGCAGCCTAGATACGCAGTATTTT,CASSLDTQYF
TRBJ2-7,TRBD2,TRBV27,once,TGTGCCAGCAGTCTCCGGGGAGGGGTCTACGAGCAGTACTTC,CASSLRGGVYEQYF
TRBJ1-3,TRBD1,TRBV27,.,TGTGCCAGCAGTTTAGCCCCGGGACAGGCGAGCTCTGGAAACACCATATATTTT,CASSLAPGQASSGNTIYF
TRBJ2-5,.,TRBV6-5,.,TGTGCCAGCACCCACCCCGACTGGGAGACCCAGTACTTC,CASTHPDWETQYF
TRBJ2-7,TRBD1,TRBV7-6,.,TGTGCCAGCAGCCAGGGACAGCAGCGCGAGCAGTACTTC,CASSQGQQREQYF
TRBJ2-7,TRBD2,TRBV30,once,TGTGCCTGGAGTTGGACTAGCGGGGACTACGAGCAGTACTTC,CAWSWTSGDYEQYF
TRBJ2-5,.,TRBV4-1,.,TGCGCCAGCAGCCAAGGGCTCCTCCGTTACTTC,CASSQGLLRYF
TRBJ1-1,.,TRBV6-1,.,TGTGCCAGCAGTTTATACAGGGTTAACACTGAAGCTTTCTTT,CASSLYRVNTEAFF
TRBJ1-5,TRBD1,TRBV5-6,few,TGTGCCAGCAGCTCTACGACAGGGGGCCCTTATAGCAATCAGCCCCAGCATTTT,CASSSTTGGPYSNQPQHF
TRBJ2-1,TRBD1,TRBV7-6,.,TGTGCCAGCAGCTCCACAGGGGGTTCCTACAATGAGCAGTTCTTC,CASSSTGGSYNEQFF
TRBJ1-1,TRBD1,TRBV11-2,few,TGTGCCAGCAGCACCCGACAGGGCCTTTCCACTGAAGCTTTCTTT,CASSTRQGLSTEAFF
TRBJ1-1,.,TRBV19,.,TGTGCCAGTAGTATAGGTCCCAGGGGTTATGGGACTGAAGCTTTCTTT,CASSIGPRGYGTEAFF
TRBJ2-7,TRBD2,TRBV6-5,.,TGTGCCAGCAGTTACTCAGCGGGGAACTCCTACGAGCAGTACTTC,CASSYSAGNSYEQYF
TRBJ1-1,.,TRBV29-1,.,TGCAGCGGAGGGCGCCAAAACACTGAAGCTTTCTTT,CSGGRQNTEAFF
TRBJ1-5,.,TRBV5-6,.,TGTGCCAGCAGTCACCAGGGCAGGCGTCAGCCCCAGCATTTT,CASSHQGRRQPQHF
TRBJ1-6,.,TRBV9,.,TGTGCCAGTTCCGCGGGGCTCCCGGATTCACCCCTCCACTTT,CASSAGLPDSPLHF
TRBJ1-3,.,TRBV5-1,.,TGCGCCAGCAGCATCGACAGACCCCCTGGAAACACCATATATTTT,CASSIDRPPGNTIYF
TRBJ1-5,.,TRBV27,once,TGTGCCAGCAGTCCCAATAGCAATCAGCCCCAGCATTTT,CASSPNSNQPQHF
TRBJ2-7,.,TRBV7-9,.,TGTGCCAGCAGCCGGTCCCCCGAGCAGTACTTC,CASSRSPEQYF
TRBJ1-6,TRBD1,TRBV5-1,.,TGCGCCAGCAGCAGCGGGACAGGGGAGGCCTTCTATAATTCACCCCTCCACTTT,CASSSGTGEAFYNSPLHF
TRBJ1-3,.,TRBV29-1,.,TGCAGCGTGGGGGGGAGCTCTGGAAACACCATATATTTT,CSVGGSSGNTIYF
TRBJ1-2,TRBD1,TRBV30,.,TGTGCCTGGAAGGGTCAGGGGGCCGGCTACACCTTC,CAWKGQGAGYTF
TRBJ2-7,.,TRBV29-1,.,TGCAGCGTTCGGCAGGGAACCTCCTACGAGCAGTACTTC,CSVRQGTSYEQYF
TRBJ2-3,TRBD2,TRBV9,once,TGTGCCAGCAGCGATACTAGCGGGCAGGGAGGTACGCAGTATTTT,CASSDTSGQGGTQYF
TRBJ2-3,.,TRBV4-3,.,TGCGCCAGCAGCCAAGATAGGCCGGACACTAGCACAGATACGCAGTATTTT,CASSQDRPDTSTDTQYF
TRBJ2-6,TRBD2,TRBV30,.,TGTGCCTGGAGTGGCGGGGGAACTGGGGCCAACGTCCTGACTTTC,CAWSGGGTGANVLTF
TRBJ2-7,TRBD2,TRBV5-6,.,TGTGCCAGCAGCTTGGGCGGGGGGCCCTACGAGCAGTACTTC,CASSLGGGPYEQYF
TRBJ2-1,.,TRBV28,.,TGTGCCAGCAGTTTCAGGGTAGCGGACTACAATGAGCAGTTCTTC,CASSFRVADYNEQFF
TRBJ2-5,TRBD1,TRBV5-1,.,TGCGCCAGCAGCGATGGGACAGGCGGTGGCGAGACCCAGTACTTC,CASSDGTGGGETQYF
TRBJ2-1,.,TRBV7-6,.,TGTGCCAGCAGCTTAGCGGGGGGGCCTGAGGAGCAGTTCTTC,CASSLAGGPEEQFF
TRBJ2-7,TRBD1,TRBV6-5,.,TGTGCCAGCAGTTACTTTACAGGGGGCGCAGGTTACGAGCAGTACTTC,CASSYFTGGAGYEQYF
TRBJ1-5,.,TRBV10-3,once,TGTGCCATCAGTGGGAACAGGGACCAACCTCCCCAGCATTTT,CAISGNRDQPPQHF
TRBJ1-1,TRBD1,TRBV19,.,TGTGCCAGTAGTGCGAGGACAGGGAACACTGAAGCTTTCTTT,CASSARTGNTEAFF
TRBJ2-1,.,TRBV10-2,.,TGCGCCAGCCTCAACAGGTTATACAATGAGCAGTTCTTC,CASLNRLYNEQFF
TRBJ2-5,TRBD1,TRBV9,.,TGTGCCAGCAGCGCCTCCGGGACAGGGTGGCAAGAGACCCAGTACTTC,CASSASGTGWQETQYF
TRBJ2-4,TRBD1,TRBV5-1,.,TGCGCCAGCAGCTTAGACAGGGGAAACAGTCAGTACTTC,CASSLDRGNSQYF
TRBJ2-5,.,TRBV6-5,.,TGTGCCAGCAAGGGCGGGGAGACCCAGTACTTC,CASKGGETQYF
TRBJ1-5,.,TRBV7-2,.,TGTGCCAGCAGCGACACTTATCAGCCCCAGCATTTT,CASSDTYQPQHF
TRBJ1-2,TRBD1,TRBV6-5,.,TGTGCCAGCAGTTACCTCAGGACAGGGGGCACCTATGGCTACACCTTC,CASSYLRTGGTYGYTF
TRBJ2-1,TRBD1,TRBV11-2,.,TGTGCCAGCAGCTCCGGGGACAGTTATAGTGAGCAGTTCTTC,CASSSGDSYSEQFF
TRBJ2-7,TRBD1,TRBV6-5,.,TGTGCCAGCAGCCCGGGACAGGGTCTCTACGAGCAGTACTTC,CASSPGQGLYEQYF
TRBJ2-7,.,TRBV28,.,TGTGCCAGCAGGTCAGGCGAGCAGTACTTC,CASRSGEQYF
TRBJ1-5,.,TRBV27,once,TGTGCCAGCAGTTTACGCGGGGTGCAGATCCAGCCCCAGCATTTT,CASSLRGVQIQPQHF
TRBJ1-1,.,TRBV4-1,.,TGCGCCAGCAGCCAAGTACTAGGCGGGGGTAGTACGATGCCTGAAGCTTTCTTT,CASSQVLGGGSTMPEAFF
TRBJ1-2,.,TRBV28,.,TGTGCCAGCAGTTCACACCCACAGACTAACTATGGCTACACCTTC,CASSSHPQTNYGYTF
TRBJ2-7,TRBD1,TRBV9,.,TGTGCCAGCAGCGTGGGGACAGGGGGCAGTTACGAGCAGTACTTC,CASSVGTGGSYEQYF
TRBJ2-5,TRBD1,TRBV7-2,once,TGTGCCAGCAGCCCCAGGACAGGGCTGGAGACCCAGTACTTC,CASSPRTGLETQYF